One and the same sample provided the 30 T cell receptor beta chains below, sequenced in a study of cytomegalovirus exposure and HLA in healthy donors. Primers: 60 Vbeta forward and 13 Jbeta reverse. The table came from immunoSEQ multiplex PCR; TCRdb's copy has only in-frame clones and leaves some out. This sample has roughly 160,000 clones; 79% occur once, and the top ten carry approximately 2.3%. Sequencing used PBMCs. The receptor source for this set is a man aged 40-55 years in good health and CMV-seronegative.

V and J are TRBV11-2 and TRBJ2-7; 10 bases align to TRBD1. Germline-derived CDR1 and CDR2 are SGHAT and FQNNGV. J lost 3 bases, V lost 5 bases, and 7 bases had no gene match. This CDR3 has 15 amino acids. The chain's CDR3 is CASSLRTGGSYEQYF. The CDR3 DNA reads TGTGCCAGCAGCCTAAGGACAGGGGGAAGCTACGAGCAGTACTTC. The complete variable domain, with remaining parts taken from reference TRBV11-2 and TRBJ2-7, reads EAGVAQSPRYKIIEKRQSVAFWCNPISGHATLYWYQQILGQGPKLLIQFQNNGVVDDSQLPKDRFSAERLKGVDSTLKIQPAKLEDSAVYLCASSLRTGGSYEQYFGPGTRLTVT.

This sequence joins TRBV21-1 and TRBJ1-5; TRBD1 was called by the table and not checked on the DNA. TRBV21-1 is labeled a pseudogene. The CDR3 extends over 14 amino acids. CDR3 amino acids: CASSAGQGCQPQHF. The CDR3 DNA reads as TGTGCCAGCAGCGCGGGACAGGGGTGTCAGCCCCAGCATTTT.

The chain employs TRBV7-2 and TRBJ2-7; 8 positions match TRBD2. Germline assignment: CDR1 SGHTA and CDR2 FQGNSA. V dropped 4 bases and J dropped 2; count of bases not matched to a gene: 10. The CDR3 has 16 residues. CDR3 nucleotides: TGTGCCAGCAGCTCGAACGTCGGACTAGCAACCTACGAGCAGTACTTC. Its protein is CASSSNVGLATYEQYF.

J is TRBJ2-1 and V is TRBV14; D not resolved. V dropped 1 base and J dropped 4 bases, with 14 bases sitting between them. Germline V gene data show CDR1 as SGHDN and CDR2 as FVKESK. The CDR3 sequence is 16 residues long. CDR3 nucleotides: TGTGCCAGCAGCCAAGGCGTGGAGATCTCGTACAATGAGCAGTTCTTC. It is translated as CASSQGVEISYNEQFF.

The J gene is TRBJ2-2, the V gene TRBV5-1; TRBD1 aligns across 7 bases. The CDR3 spans 16 residues. Losses at the gene ends were 1 base for V and 4 bases for J; bases not matched to a gene: 7. Germline CDR1 SGHRS, CDR2 YFSETQ. Here the CDR3 DNA reads TGCGCCAGCAGCTTGTCAAACCACAGGGGCACCGGGGAGCTGTTTTTT. It encodes CASSLSNHRGTGELFF.

The CDR3: CAGTGTGEADTQYF. The CDR3 DNA sequence: TGTGCCGGTACCGGGACAGGGGAAGCAGATACGCAGTATTTT. The V gene is TRBV6-1, the J gene TRBJ2-3; TRBD1 aligns across 10 bases. The V gene's germline CDR1 is MNHNS and CDR2 SASEGT. The V and J ends lost 11 bases and 4 bases, in that order; junction bases with no gene match: 9. The CDR3 runs to 14 residues.

As DNA, the CDR3 is TGTGCCAGCAGTTTAACAGGGTCCTATGGCTACACCTTC. Protein: CASSLTGSYGYTF. This sequence joins TRBV28 and TRBJ1-2; TRBD1 is a possible D gene (6 bases). Looked up from germline, CDR1 is MDHEN and CDR2 is SYDVKM. This CDR3 comprises 13 residues. Trimming removed 2 bases at V and 4 bases at J, with 8 bases between.

The genes are TRBV4-2 and TRBJ2-2; D possibly corresponds to TRBD2 (5 bases). The CDR3 contains 19 residues. V lost 2 bases and J lost 1, with 20 bases in between. CDR1 and CDR2 from the germline V gene are LGHNA and YNFKEQ. CDR3 in amino acids: CASSQLHPGLDRNTGELFF. CDR3 coding DNA: TGTGCCAGCAGCCAACTCCATCCCGGACTGGACCGGAACACCGGGGAGCTGTTTTTT.

This clone showed up just a few times. This sequence joins TRBV7-9 and TRBJ2-3; TRBD2 matches 11 bases. The CDR3 is 15 residues long. Germline V lookup: CDR1 SEHNR, CDR2 FQNEAQ (reference sequence). V shed 6 bases and J 0 bases; nucleotides not matched to a gene: 2. This CDR3 is CASSTSGSSTDTQYF. The CDR3 DNA reads TGTGCCAGCAGTACTAGCGGGAGTAGCACAGATACGCAGTATTTT.

The V gene is TRBV25-1, the J gene TRBJ1-2; D is possibly TRBD1 (6 bases). The CDR3 contains 15 residues. V was cut by 4 bases and J by 2 bases, with 14 bases left in between. The germline V gene encodes CDR1 MGHDK and CDR2 SYGVNS. The CDR3, as DNA: TGTGCCAGCAGTGTTGGACAGACCGTAAACTATGGCTACACCTTC. Residues: CASSVGQTVNYGYTF.

The rearrangement links TRBV11-2 to TRBJ1-4; D not certain. V gave up 4 bases and J gave up 2 bases, with 11 bases separating them. Germline CDR1 reads SGHAT; CDR2 reads FQNNGV. The CDR3 contains 15 residues. The DNA of the CDR3 is TGTGCCAGCAGCTCCGGGAGGACTACTAATGAAAAACTGTTTTTT. Encoded protein: CASSSGRTTNEKLFF.

The rearrangement uses TRBV6-9 and TRBJ1-1, with 8 positions matching TRBD1. This CDR3 comprises 14 residues. V lost 4 bases, J lost 5 bases, and 6 bases stayed unmatched. Germline-derived CDR1 and CDR2 are MNHGY and SVAAGI. CDR3 protein: CASSSRQGRTEAFF. CDR3 DNA sequence: TGTGCCAGCAGTTCCAGACAGGGGAGAACTGAAGCTTTCTTT.

The CDR3 here is CAWSYSWREQFF. In DNA, the CDR3 is TGTGCCTGGAGTTACAGTTGGCGTGAGCAGTTCTTC. The rearrangement uses TRBV30 and TRBJ2-1; D is unclear. Per the germline V gene, CDR1 is GTSNPN and CDR2 is SVGIG (reference sequence). V gave up 2 bases and J gave up 9 bases, with 11 bases separating them. The CDR3 covers 12 residues.

The chain carries TRBV28 and TRBJ2-4, with D unclear. Trimming took 5 bases from V and 2 from J, leaving 13 bases between them. Per germline, CDR1 MDHEN and CDR2 SYDVKM. The CDR3 totals 15 residues. CDR3 DNA: TGTGCCAGCAGTGCAGTACAAATAACCAAAAACATTCAGTACTTC. The encoded protein is CASSAVQITKNIQYF.

In this sample, this clone turned up a few times. This chain connects TRBV6-1 to TRBJ1-2; D is perhaps TRBD1 (5 bases). Germline CDR1 and CDR2: MNHNS and SASEGT. The ends were cut back, 4 bases at V and 5 bases at J, with 17 bases in the middle. The CDR3 has 15 residues. The CDR3 spells CASSVSPPGLYGYTF. DNA for the CDR3: TGTGCCAGCAGTGTTTCCCCTCCGGGACTGTATGGCTACACCTTC.

There are a few counts of this clone. J is TRBJ1-2 and V is TRBV27; unclear D gene. This CDR3 is 13 amino acids long. Germline values: CDR1 MNHEY, CDR2 SMNVEV (reference sequence). The germline V and J ends were trimmed by 0 bases and 8 bases, with 10 bases remaining between them. DNA of the CDR3: TGTGCCAGCAGTTTATCATCCGGGAACGGCTACACCTTC. The encoded protein is CASSLSSGNGYTF.

V gene TRBV10-2 combines with J gene TRBJ2-2, with unresolved D. This CDR3 comprises 14 residues. Germline lookup yields CDR1 WSHSY and CDR2 SAAADI. Trimming removed 6 bases at V and 7 bases at J, with 15 bases between. The CDR3 region is CASRPRRLNGELFF. In DNA, the CDR3 is TGCGCCAGCAGACCTCGGCGACTCAACGGGGAGCTGTTTTTT.

To note about this clone: At one of its ends the junction is not consistent with the germline gene, which may arise from a read error. The gene calls are TRBV5-6 and TRBJ2-2; 8 nucleotides match TRBD2. The CDR3 extends over 15 amino acids. Germline CDR1 is SGHDT and CDR2 is YYEEEE. The CDR3 is CTSSPTGGVTGELFF. The CDR3 region has the DNA TGTACCAGCAGCCCTACGGGAGGGGTCACCGGGGAGCTGTTTTTT.

The genes are TRBV15 and TRBJ2-3, with D perhaps TRBD2 (6 bases). The V end lost 1 base, the J end lost 1 base, and 21 bases lay between the germline ends. This CDR3 spans 19 amino acids. CDR1 is LNHNV and CDR2 is YYDKDF in the germline V gene (reference sequence). The CDR3 loop is CATSRGEAGILMGTDTQYF. The DNA for the CDR3 is TGTGCCACCAGCAGAGGGGAGGCCGGTATCCTAATGGGCACAGATACGCAGTATTTT.

V is TRBV28 and J is TRBJ1-2, with a possible D match to TRBD1 (6 bases). Trimming took 7 bases from V and 2 from J, leaving 11 bases between them. The CDR3 contains 13 residues. Germline values: CDR1 MDHEN, CDR2 SYDVKM. Written as DNA, the CDR3 is TGTGCCAGCAAGGTGGACAGCAACTATGGCTACACCTTC. Translating it yields CASKVDSNYGYTF.

CDR3 protein: CASSRRGTEAFF. CDR3 coding DNA: TGTGCCAGCAGTCGTAGGGGCACTGAAGCTTTCTTT. The chain links TRBV28 to TRBJ1-1; tentatively, D is TRBD1 (5 bases). The ends were cut back, 5 bases at V and 4 bases at J, with 8 bases in the middle. The germline V gene has CDR1 MDHEN and CDR2 SYDVKM. The CDR3 runs 12 residues.

V is TRBV7-2 and J is TRBJ2-5; TRBD2 agrees at 11 bases. CDR1 is SGHTA, CDR2 FQGNSA, per germline. The ends lost 2 bases at V and 5 bases at J; junction bases unmatched: 10. The CDR3 runs to 17 residues. The CDR3 DNA follows: TGTGCCAGCAGCTTATCCGCACTAGCGGGAGTTCGGGAGACCCAGTACTTC. Protein: CASSLSALAGVRETQYF.

The chain employs TRBV6-1 and TRBJ2-7; maybe TRBD2 (5 bases). The V end lost 5 bases, the J end lost 4 bases, and 9 bases lay between the germline ends. The CDR3 has 12 amino acids. From germline, CDR1 is MNHNS and CDR2 SASEGT. The CDR3 region has the DNA TGTGCCAGCAGTTCTACTAGATACGAGCAGTACTTC. Protein: CASSSTRYEQYF.

The chain uses TRBV5-1 and TRBJ2-1; 8 bases are shared with TRBD2. CDR1 and CDR2 from the germline V gene are SGHRS and YFSETQ. CDR3 size: 18 residues. J lost 3 bases, V lost 1 base, and 12 bases had no gene match. The CDR3 region has the DNA TGCGCCAGCAGCTTGAGTCGCGGGGGTAGCGGGGTCTACAATGAGCAGTTCTTC. This codes for CASSLSRGGSGVYNEQFF.

The chain is built from TRBV5-4 and TRBJ1-2; TRBD1 aligns across 9 bases. CDR3 length equals 16 residues. CDR1 and CDR2 (germline): SGHNT, YYREEE (reference sequence). V was clipped by 0 bases and J by 5 bases; unmatched bases: 8. CDR3 amino acids: CASSLGWTGAMYGYTF. DNA of the CDR3: TGTGCCAGCAGCTTGGGGTGGACAGGGGCCATGTATGGCTACACCTTC.

This chain joins TRBV4-2 and TRBJ2-7, with a weak D call TRBD2 (6 bases). The CDR3 consists of 16 residues. Germline V gives CDR1 LGHNA, CDR2 YNFKEQ. Trimming took off 0 bases at V and 10 bases at J, with 22 bases between the two ends. The CDR3 loop reads CASSQDRNSGDLSQYF. The CDR3 nucleotides read TGTGCCAGCAGCCAAGATCGGAATAGCGGAGACCTCTCCCAGTACTTC.

The chain recombines TRBV5-1 with TRBJ2-7; 12 nucleotides agree with TRBD2. This CDR3 region has 14 residues. The trim removed 5 bases at V and 3 bases at J, leaving 3 bases unmatched. Germline V gene sequence: CDR1 SGHRS, CDR2 YFSETQ. The CDR3 is CASRELAGGYEQYF. CDR3 nucleotide sequence: TGCGCCAGCAGGGAACTAGCGGGAGGCTACGAGCAGTACTTC.

The J gene is TRBJ2-5, the V gene TRBV5-1; 11 bases agree with TRBD1. V trimming: 4 bases; J trimming: 5 bases; junction bases outside the gene matches: 10. This CDR3 comprises 16 residues. Germline V gene data show CDR1 as SGHRS and CDR2 as YFSETQ. The CDR3 sequence is CASSGGQGGRWETQYF. The DNA of the CDR3 is TGCGCCAGCAGCGGGGGACAGGGGGGTCGGTGGGAGACCCAGTACTTC. The full variable domain, completed using reference TRBV5-1 and TRBJ2-5, is KAGVTQTPRYLIKTRGQQVTLSCSPISGHRSVSWYQQTPGQGLQFLFEYFSETQRNKGNFPGRFSGRQFSNSRSEMNVSTLELGDSALYLCASSGGQGGRWETQYFGPGTRLLVL.

CDR3 bases: TGTGCCAGCAGCTTACCCCAACCGGGACAGGATAATGAGCAGTTCTTC. This gives the protein CASSLPQPGQDNEQFF. The gene calls are TRBV7-9 and TRBJ2-1, with TRBD1 matching over 8 bases. The CDR3 sequence is 16 residues long. Trimming cost V 2 bases and J 7 bases; bases outside gene matches: 10. The germline V gene has CDR1 SEHNR and CDR2 FQNEAQ (reference sequence).

This clone was seen a single time. The rearrangement joins TRBV28 to TRBJ1-1; TRBD1 matches at 8 bases. In germline, CDR1 is MDHEN, CDR2 SYDVKM. J lost 3 bases, V lost 4 bases, and 13 bases had no gene match. The CDR3 is 17 residues long. CDR3 DNA sequence: TGTGCCAGCAGTTCACGGACAGGGCGGTCTCTCCACACTGAAGCTTTCTTT. The encoded protein is CASSSRTGRSLHTEAFF. The full variable domain, completed using reference TRBV28 and TRBJ1-1, is DVKVTQSSRYLVKRTGEKVFLECVQDMDHENMFWYRQDPGLGLRLIYFSYDVKMKEKGDIPEGYSVSREKKERFSLILESASTNQTSMYLCASSSRTGRSLHTEAFFGQGTRLTVV.